This is a list of T cell receptor beta chains from one sample in a study of blood T cell repertoires in COVID-19. Profiled with immunoSEQ multiplex PCR; TCRdb holds only in-frame clones, not every one. The sample includes some 250,000 clones, approximately 87% of them seen just once. The sequenced sample was peripheral blood. The receptors come from a woman aged 25 to 39 with COVID-19, enrolled during active disease. The CDR3 runs from the conserved cysteine through the conserved F or W. D genes are given only for firm matches. Only part of the rows carry a size: once, few, many, or a class if the clone is expanded.

clone size	D gene	J gene	V gene	CDR3 DNA	CDR3 protein
-	TRBD2	TRBJ2-1	TRBV5-1	TGCGCCAGCAGCTTGGGCGGGACTAGCGGGTCGAGCTCCTACAATGAGCAGTTCTTC	CASSLGGTSGSSSYNEQFF
-	TRBD1	TRBJ1-5	TRBV7-6	TGTGCCAGCAGCGCCGGGACAGGGTTAAGCCAGCCCCAGCATTTT	CASSAGTGLSQPQHF
-	TRBD1	TRBJ1-1	TRBV9	TGTGCCAGCAGCTTCGGCTGGACAGGGGGCGGGAACACTGAAGCTTTCTTT	CASSFGWTGGGNTEAFF
-	-	TRBJ1-2	TRBV11-2	TGTGCCAGCAGCTTAGGACAGGCCTTACTCTATGGCTACATCTTC	CASSLGQALLYGYIF
-	-	TRBJ2-7	TRBV4-2	TGTGCCAGCAGCCCCCAGGACAGATTGTACGGGCAGTACTTC	CASSPQDRLYGQYF
few	-	TRBJ2-7	TRBV7-9	TGTGCCAGCAGCTTAGCCGGGGGGCGCGTAGACGAGCAGTACTTC	CASSLAGGRVDEQYF
once	TRBD2	TRBJ2-5	TRBV7-6	TGTGCCAGCAGCGAATGGACTAGCGGGGGGGCCGTAGAGACCCAGTACTTC	CASSEWTSGGAVETQYF
-	-	TRBJ2-1	TRBV12-5	TGTGCTAGTGGTTCAAGCGGTGGGGAGCAGTTCTTC	CASGSSGGEQFF
-	-	TRBJ1-1	TRBV4-1	TGCGCCAGCAGCCAAGACCCGGGTCTCACTGAAGCTTTCTTT	CASSQDPGLTEAFF
few	-	TRBJ1-1	TRBV19	TGTGCCATTAGCACAGGGAATGAAGCTTTCTTT	CAISTGNEAFF
few	TRBD1	TRBJ2-7	TRBV19	TGTGCCAGTAGTTCCGGACAGGGTCCCAGCGAGCAGTACTTC	CASSSGQGPSEQYF
-	-	TRBJ2-1	TRBV29-1	TGCAGCGTTGAAGATCCCAGGGTGGGCAATGAGCAGTTCTTC	CSVEDPRVGNEQFF
-	TRBD1	TRBJ2-3	TRBV6-5	TGTGCCAGCGGGCCGGGACAGCCCATAGATACGCAGTATTTT	CASGPGQPIDTQYF
-	-	TRBJ2-3	TRBV11-3	TGTGCCAGCAGCTTACAGGGGCCCACAGATACGCAGTATTTT	CASSLQGPTDTQYF
once	TRBD1	TRBJ1-1	TRBV29-1	TGCAGCGTTGAAGCCAGAGGGGGCGTCGCTGAAGCTTTCTTT	CSVEARGGVAEAFF
-	-	TRBJ1-2	TRBV5-4	TGTGCCAGCAGCTTTTGGCAGGGAGGAGGTGGCTACACCTTC	CASSFWQGGGGYTF
-	TRBD1	TRBJ2-7	TRBV5-1	TGCGCCAGCAGCTTGGGGCAGGGGGCCTACGAGCAGTACTTC	CASSLGQGAYEQYF
-	-	TRBJ1-6	TRBV18	TGTGCCAGCTCCCTCGGACGGACAGAATATAATTCACCCCTCCACTTT	CASSLGRTEYNSPLHF
-	-	TRBJ2-1	TRBV19	TGTGCCAGTAGTCCTGCGGGCTCCTACAATGAGCAGTTCTTC	CASSPAGSYNEQFF
-	TRBD2	TRBJ2-7	TRBV6-5	TGTGCCAGCACGGGGGGAACCTACGAGCAGTACTTC	CASTGGTYEQYF
-	-	TRBJ2-5	TRBV10-1	TGCGCCAGCAGTGAGTCAGGACAGATACAGACCCAGTACTTC	CASSESGQIQTQYF
-	TRBD1	TRBJ1-4	TRBV28	TGTGCCAGCCGCTCCCCCGGGACAGGATACAGACTGTTTTTT	CASRSPGTGYRLFF
once	-	TRBJ2-7	TRBV3-1/TRBV3-2	TGTGCCAGCAGCCAAGATATGAGGGCGGGGAAGAGCCACGAGCAGTACTTC	CASSQDMRAGKSHEQYF
-	-	TRBJ1-2	TRBV4-1	TGCGCCAGCAGGCGCCCAGGGGATTCGAACTATGGCTACACCTTC	CASRRPGDSNYGYTF
-	TRBD1	TRBJ1-5	TRBV4-1	TGCGCCAGCAGCCCCTTCGGGACAGAGCCCCAGCATTTT	CASSPFGTEPQHF
-	-	TRBJ1-5	TRBV9	TGTGCCAGCAGCCCTACCGGGGGGCCGCATCAGCCCCAGCATTTT	CASSPTGGPHQPQHF
-	-	TRBJ2-3	TRBV14	TGTGCCAGCAGCCAAGATTTGAGGGATACGCAGTATTTT	CASSQDLRDTQYF
-	-	TRBJ2-5	TRBV5-4	TGTGCCAGCAGCCCCCGAGTCCAAGAGACCCAGTACTTC	CASSPRVQETQYF
few	-	TRBJ2-5	TRBV3-1/TRBV3-2	TGTGCCAGCAGCCAAGATAGGGGGACAAAGACCCAGTACTTC	CASSQDRGTKTQYF
-	-	TRBJ2-7	TRBV12-1	TGTGCCAGCAGCTTTGACAGGACCTACGAGCAGTACTTC	CASSFDRTYEQYF
-	TRBD2	TRBJ2-1	TRBV12-5	TGTGCTAGTGGTTTGGTTAGCGGGGGGCCCTACAATGAGCAGTTCTTC	CASGLVSGGPYNEQFF
-	TRBD1	TRBJ2-7	TRBV7-9	TGTGCCAGCAGCTCCCTGGGCCAGGGGGTTACCTACGAGCAGTACTTC	CASSSLGQGVTYEQYF
few	-	TRBJ1-1	TRBV7-9	TGTGCCAGCAGCTTAGGGAAACTTGCGGACACTGAAGCTTTCTTT	CASSLGKLADTEAFF
-	TRBD2	TRBJ2-1	TRBV5-1	TGCGCCAGCAGCCCGACTAGCGGGGTTCCCAATGAGCAGTTCTTC	CASSPTSGVPNEQFF
-	TRBD1	TRBJ1-4	TRBV4-2	TGTGCCAGCAGCTTCCGGGACAGGGGTGGTGAAAAACTGTTTTTT	CASSFRDRGGEKLFF
-	-	TRBJ2-1	TRBV5-6	TGTGCCAGCAGCTTCCATAATGAGCAGTTCTTC	CASSFHNEQFF
-	TRBD1	TRBJ2-7	TRBV19	TGTGCCAGTAGGCCGGGACAGGGGGCCGGCGAGCAGTACTTC	CASRPGQGAGEQYF
-	TRBD1	TRBJ1-2	TRBV4-1	TGCGCCAGCAGCCAAGCACCCCTGACAGGGAACTATGGCTACACCTTC	CASSQAPLTGNYGYTF
once	-	TRBJ2-3	TRBV6-5	TGTGCCAGCAGTTACCAGGGAATTAGCACAGATACGCAGTATTTT	CASSYQGISTDTQYF
-	TRBD2	TRBJ2-1	TRBV4-1	TGCGCCAGCAGCCATCAAGCGGGGGCCTTCTACAATGAGCAGTTCTTC	CASSHQAGAFYNEQFF
-	TRBD1	TRBJ2-7	TRBV25-1	TGTGCCGCCAGTCCCGGGACAGGGGAAAGCGAGCAGTACTTC	CAASPGTGESEQYF
-	TRBD1	TRBJ2-7	TRBV12-3/TRBV12-4	TGTGCCAGCAGTTACAGGGGAAACGAGCAGTACTTC	CASSYRGNEQYF
-	-	TRBJ2-7	TRBV20-1	TGCAGTGCTAGTACCACCTACAGCTACGAGCAGTACTTC	CSASTTYSYEQYF
-	TRBD2	TRBJ2-5	TRBV18	TGTGCCAGCTCACAGAGCGGGGGGGGCCAAGAGACCCAGTACTTC	CASSQSGGGQETQYF
-	TRBD1	TRBJ1-2	TRBV2	TGTGCCAGCAGTCAAGTCGGGGACAGGGCTAACTATGGCTACACCTTC	CASSQVGDRANYGYTF